This TCR beta chain was documented in a study of T cells in Graves' hyperthyroidism and ophthalmopathy. The sample holds many counts of this clonotype. RNA transcripts were the template for amplifying TCR beta CDR3 regions. First-round RT-PCR with HTBI primers amplified the TCR CDR3 region. TCRdb re-analysed the multiplex PCR reads in MiXCR, keeping a single row per CDR3 protein. The data contain approximately 490,000 distinct CDR3 sequences, about 20% of them singletons. For ophthalmopathy patients, the Clinical Activity Score was at least 3 and the NOSPECS grade at least 4; duration was under 3 months. Each diagnosis drew on symptoms, thyroxine, TRAb, thyroid ultrasound and orbital computed tomography findings. In germline, CDR1 is SNHLY, CDR2 FYNNEI. V lost 6 bases and J lost 4; bases outside the gene matches: 7. CDR3 length: 16 residues.

This clonotype was sampled from a woman in her 70s with Graves' ophthalmopathy. This sequence joins TRBV2 and TRBJ2-5; the match to TRBD2 covers 14 bases. Sequencing was done on a sample of blood. The CDR3 here is CASRARTSGRRETQYF. Here the CDR3 DNA reads TGTGCCAGCAGGGCCCGGACTAGCGGGAGGCGAGAGACCCAGTACTTC.